This is a list of T cell receptor beta chains from one sample in a study of cytomegalovirus exposure and HLA in healthy donors. Sequenced by immunoSEQ multiplex PCR; TCRdb stores in-frame clones only, minus some. Of about 130,000 clones detected, 72% appear once; the ten largest clones hold roughly 4%. The source material was PBMCs. These TCRs come from a man in his forties or fifties in good health and CMV-seropositive. The CDR3 runs from the conserved cysteine through the conserved F or W. A D gene is named only where the DNA matches it firmly. Size tells how often a clone was seen (once, few, many) or the class of an expanded clone, and some rows leave it out.

v_gene: TRBV6-6
j_gene: TRBJ1-3
d_gene: -
abundance: -
CDR3nt: TGTGCCAGCAGGGGGGGAGGGCCGGACTCTGGAAACACCATATATTTT
CDR3aa: CASRGGGPDSGNTIYF

v_gene: TRBV18
j_gene: TRBJ2-3
d_gene: -
abundance: -
CDR3nt: TGTGCCAGCTCACCAGCAGGGTCGAGGACGCAGTATTTT
CDR3aa: CASSPAGSRTQYF

v_gene: TRBV5-1
j_gene: TRBJ2-7
d_gene: TRBD1
abundance: -
CDR3nt: TGCGCCAGCCCCCTCAGGGGGCTGAGCGAGCAGTACTTC
CDR3aa: CASPLRGLSEQYF

v_gene: TRBV7-2
j_gene: TRBJ2-6
d_gene: TRBD1
abundance: -
CDR3nt: TGTGCCAGCAGCCGACAGGGGGCATCTGGGGCCAACGTCCTGACTTTC
CDR3aa: CASSRQGASGANVLTF

v_gene: TRBV11-2
j_gene: TRBJ1-2
d_gene: TRBD1
abundance: -
CDR3nt: TGTGCCAGCAGCCATTCCGGGACAGGAAGAGTTTATGGCTACACCTTC
CDR3aa: CASSHSGTGRVYGYTF

v_gene: TRBV7-2
j_gene: TRBJ2-1
d_gene: -
abundance: -
CDR3nt: TGTGCCAGCAGCCCCCGGCCGGTAGCGAGCCTCAACCGGTACAATGAGCAGCTCTTC
CDR3aa: CASSPRPVASLNRYNEQLF

v_gene: TRBV6-5
j_gene: TRBJ2-1
d_gene: TRBD2
abundance: few
CDR3nt: TGTGCCAGCAGTTACACTTTGGGGGGGGGCAATGAGCAGTTCTTC
CDR3aa: CASSYTLGGGNEQFF

v_gene: TRBV5-1
j_gene: TRBJ2-1
d_gene: -
abundance: -
CDR3nt: TGCGCCAGCAGCTTTTCGAATGAGCAGTTCTTC
CDR3aa: CASSFSNEQFF

v_gene: TRBV19
j_gene: TRBJ2-2
d_gene: TRBD2
abundance: -
CDR3nt: TGTGCCAGTATAGCGGGCAGTACGGACACCGGGGAGCTGTTTTTT
CDR3aa: CASIAGSTDTGELFF

v_gene: TRBV27
j_gene: TRBJ2-7
d_gene: TRBD2
abundance: -
CDR3nt: TGTGCCAGCAGTCTACTAGCGGGGGAAAATCACGAGCAGTACTTC
CDR3aa: CASSLLAGENHEQYF

v_gene: TRBV5-4
j_gene: TRBJ2-7
d_gene: TRBD1
abundance: -
CDR3nt: TGTGCCAGCAGCTGGGGACAGGGTTACGAGCAGTACTTC
CDR3aa: CASSWGQGYEQYF

v_gene: TRBV2
j_gene: TRBJ1-2
d_gene: -
abundance: -
CDR3nt: TGTGCCAGCCCCCCCCCAGGGCTTACCTATGGCTACACCTTC
CDR3aa: CASPPPGLTYGYTF

v_gene: TRBV27
j_gene: TRBJ2-2
d_gene: -
abundance: -
CDR3nt: TGTGCCAGCAGTCCGCCCCGGACAGGGGAGCTGTTTTTT
CDR3aa: CASSPPRTGELFF

v_gene: TRBV29-1
j_gene: TRBJ2-5
d_gene: TRBD2
abundance: -
CDR3nt: TGCAGCGTTGATGCTTCCGGGACTAGCGGGACCCAGTACTTC
CDR3aa: CSVDASGTSGTQYF

v_gene: TRBV19
j_gene: TRBJ1-1
d_gene: TRBD1
abundance: few
CDR3nt: TGTGCCAGCCGGGACAGGGGGCAGAGACCTGAAGCTTTCTTT
CDR3aa: CASRDRGQRPEAFF